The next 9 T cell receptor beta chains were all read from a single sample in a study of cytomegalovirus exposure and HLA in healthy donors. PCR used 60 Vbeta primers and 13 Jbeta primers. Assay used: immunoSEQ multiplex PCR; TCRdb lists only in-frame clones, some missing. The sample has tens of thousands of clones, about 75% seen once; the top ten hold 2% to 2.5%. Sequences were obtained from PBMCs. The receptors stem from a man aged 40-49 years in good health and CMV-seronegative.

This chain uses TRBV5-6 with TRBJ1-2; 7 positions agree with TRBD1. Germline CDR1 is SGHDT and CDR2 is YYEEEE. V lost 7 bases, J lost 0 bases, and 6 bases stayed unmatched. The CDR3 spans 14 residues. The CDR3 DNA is TGTGCCAGCTTGAGACAGGGACCTAACTATGGCTACACCTTC. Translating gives CASLRQGPNYGYTF.

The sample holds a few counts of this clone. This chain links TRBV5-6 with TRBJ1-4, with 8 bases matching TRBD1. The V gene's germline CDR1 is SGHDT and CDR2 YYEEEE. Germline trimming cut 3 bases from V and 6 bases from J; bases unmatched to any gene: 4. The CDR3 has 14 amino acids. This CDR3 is CASSYEDRDEKLFF. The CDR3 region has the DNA TGTGCCAGCAGCTATGAGGACAGGGATGAAAAACTGTTTTTT.

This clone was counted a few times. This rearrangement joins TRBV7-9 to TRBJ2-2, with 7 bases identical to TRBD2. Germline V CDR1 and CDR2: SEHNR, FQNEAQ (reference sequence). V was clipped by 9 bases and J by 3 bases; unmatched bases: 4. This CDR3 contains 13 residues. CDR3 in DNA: TGTGCCAGGAGCCGGGAGGACACCGGGGAGCTGTTTTTT. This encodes CARSREDTGELFF.

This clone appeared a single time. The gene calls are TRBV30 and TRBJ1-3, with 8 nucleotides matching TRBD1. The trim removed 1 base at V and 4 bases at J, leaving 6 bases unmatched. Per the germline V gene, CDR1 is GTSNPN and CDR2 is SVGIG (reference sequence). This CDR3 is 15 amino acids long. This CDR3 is CAWSGTGLSGNTIYF. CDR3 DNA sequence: TGTGCCTGGAGTGGGACAGGGCTCTCCGGAAACACCATATATTTT.

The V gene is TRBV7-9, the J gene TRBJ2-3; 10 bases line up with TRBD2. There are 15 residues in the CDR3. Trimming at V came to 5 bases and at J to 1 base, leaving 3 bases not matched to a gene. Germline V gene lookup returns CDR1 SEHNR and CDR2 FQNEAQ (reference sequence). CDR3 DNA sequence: TGTGCCAGCAGCCGGGGGACTAGCGGCACAGATACGCAGTATTTT. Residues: CASSRGTSGTDTQYF.

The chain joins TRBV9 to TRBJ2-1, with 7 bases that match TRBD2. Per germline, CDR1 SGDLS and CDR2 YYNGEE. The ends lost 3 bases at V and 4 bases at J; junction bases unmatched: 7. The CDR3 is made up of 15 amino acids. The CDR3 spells CASSEAGDPYNEQFF. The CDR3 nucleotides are TGTGCCAGCAGCGAGGCGGGGGACCCGTACAATGAGCAGTTCTTC.

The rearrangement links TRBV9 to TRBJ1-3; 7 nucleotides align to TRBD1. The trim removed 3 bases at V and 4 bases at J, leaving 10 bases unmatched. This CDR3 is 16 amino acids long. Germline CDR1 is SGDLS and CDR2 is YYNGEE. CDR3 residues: CASSAGQFGGGNTIYF. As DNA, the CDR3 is TGTGCCAGCAGCGCGGGACAGTTTGGAGGCGGAAACACCATATATTTT.

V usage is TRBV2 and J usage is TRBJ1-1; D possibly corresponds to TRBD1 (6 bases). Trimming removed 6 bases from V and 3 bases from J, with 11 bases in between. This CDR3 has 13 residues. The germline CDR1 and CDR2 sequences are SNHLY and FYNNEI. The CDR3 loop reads CASSYRADTEAFF. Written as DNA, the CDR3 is TGTGCCAGCAGCTACAGGGCGGACACTGAAGCTTTCTTT.

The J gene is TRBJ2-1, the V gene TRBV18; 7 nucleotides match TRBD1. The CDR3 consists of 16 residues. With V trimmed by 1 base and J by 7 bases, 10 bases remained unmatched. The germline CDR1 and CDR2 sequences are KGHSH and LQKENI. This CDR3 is CASSPQFTGERNEQFF. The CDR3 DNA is TGTGCCAGCTCACCACAGTTTACAGGGGAGAGGAATGAGCAGTTCTTC. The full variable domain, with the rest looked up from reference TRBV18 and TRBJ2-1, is NAGVMQNPRHLVRRRGQEARLRCSPMKGHSHVYWYRQLPEEGLKFMVYLQKENIIDESGMPKERFSAEFPKEGPSILRIQQVVRGDSAAYFCASSPQFTGERNEQFFGPGTRLTVL.